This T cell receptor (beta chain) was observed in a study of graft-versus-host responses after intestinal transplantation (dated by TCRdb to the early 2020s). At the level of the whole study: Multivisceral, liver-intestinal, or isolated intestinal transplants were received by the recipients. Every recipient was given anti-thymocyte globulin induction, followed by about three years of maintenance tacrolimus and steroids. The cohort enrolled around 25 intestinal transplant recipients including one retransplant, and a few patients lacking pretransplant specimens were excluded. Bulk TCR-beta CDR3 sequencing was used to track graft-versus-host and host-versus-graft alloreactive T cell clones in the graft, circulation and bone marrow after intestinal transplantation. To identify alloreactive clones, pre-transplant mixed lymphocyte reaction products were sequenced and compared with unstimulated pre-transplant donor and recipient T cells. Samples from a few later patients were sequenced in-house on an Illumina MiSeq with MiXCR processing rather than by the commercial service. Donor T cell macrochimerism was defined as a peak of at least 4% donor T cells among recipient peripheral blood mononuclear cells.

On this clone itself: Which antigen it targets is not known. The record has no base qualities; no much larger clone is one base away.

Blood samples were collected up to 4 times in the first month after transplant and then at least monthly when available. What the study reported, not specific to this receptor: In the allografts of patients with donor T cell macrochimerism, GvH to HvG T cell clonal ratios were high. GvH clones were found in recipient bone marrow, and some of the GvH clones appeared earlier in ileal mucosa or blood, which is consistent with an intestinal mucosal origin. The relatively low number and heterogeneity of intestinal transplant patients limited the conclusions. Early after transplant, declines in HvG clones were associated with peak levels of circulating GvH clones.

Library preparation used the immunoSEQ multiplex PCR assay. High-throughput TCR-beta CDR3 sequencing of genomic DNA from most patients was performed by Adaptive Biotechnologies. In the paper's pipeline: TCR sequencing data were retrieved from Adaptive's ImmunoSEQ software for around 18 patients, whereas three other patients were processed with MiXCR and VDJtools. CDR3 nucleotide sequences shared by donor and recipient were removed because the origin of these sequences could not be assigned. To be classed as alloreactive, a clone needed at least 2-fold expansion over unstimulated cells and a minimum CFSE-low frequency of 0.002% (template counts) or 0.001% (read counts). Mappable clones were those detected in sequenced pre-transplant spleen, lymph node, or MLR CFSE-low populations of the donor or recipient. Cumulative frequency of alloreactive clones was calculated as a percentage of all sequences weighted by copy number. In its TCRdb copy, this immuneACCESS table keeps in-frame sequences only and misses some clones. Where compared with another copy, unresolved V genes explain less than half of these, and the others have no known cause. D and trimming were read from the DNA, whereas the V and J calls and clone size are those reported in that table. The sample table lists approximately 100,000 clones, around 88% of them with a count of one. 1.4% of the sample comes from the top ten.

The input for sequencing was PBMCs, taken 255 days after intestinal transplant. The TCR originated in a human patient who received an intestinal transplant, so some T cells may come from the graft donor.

The CDR3 reads as follows: CASSLVLGRANEQFF. The DNA sequence reads TGTGCCAGCAGCTTAGTTCTTGGTAGGGCCAATGAGCAGTTCTTC. The rearrangement joined TRBV7-9 to TRBJ2-1; the D gene identity is not certain. The CDR3 runs 15 residues from the cysteine to the phenylalanine. The sequence is cut down to CDR3 DNA, 45 bases in frame from base 1. From a lookup of the germline V gene (reference sequence), CDR1 and CDR2 are SEHNR and FQNEAQ. V drops 1 base and J drops 6 bases, leaving 13 bases in between.